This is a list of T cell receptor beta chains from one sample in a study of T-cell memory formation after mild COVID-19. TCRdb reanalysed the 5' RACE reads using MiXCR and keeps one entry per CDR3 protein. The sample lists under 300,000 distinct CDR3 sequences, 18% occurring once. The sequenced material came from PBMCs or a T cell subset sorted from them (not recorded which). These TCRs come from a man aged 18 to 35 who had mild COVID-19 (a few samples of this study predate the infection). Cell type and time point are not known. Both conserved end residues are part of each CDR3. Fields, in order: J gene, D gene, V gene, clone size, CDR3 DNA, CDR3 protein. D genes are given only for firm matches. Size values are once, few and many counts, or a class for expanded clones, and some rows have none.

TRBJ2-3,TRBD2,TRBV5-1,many,TGCGCCAGCAGCCCCTACTCGGGCGGGGGAGCCACAGATACGCAGTATTTT,CASSPYSGGGATDTQYF
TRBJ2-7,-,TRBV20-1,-,TGCAGTGCCCCTAAGATACCGGGTCCCGAGCAGTACTTC,CSAPKIPGPEQYF
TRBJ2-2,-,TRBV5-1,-,TGCGCCAGCAGCAACGGGGCGAACACCGGGGAGCTGTTTTTT,CASSNGANTGELFF
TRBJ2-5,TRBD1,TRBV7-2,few,TGTGCCAGCAGCTCAAGGACAGGGCTGGAGACCCAGTACTTC,CASSSRTGLETQYF
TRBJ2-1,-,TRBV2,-,TGTGCCCCGGGTGAGCAGTTCTTC,CAPGEQFF
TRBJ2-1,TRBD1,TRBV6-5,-,TGTGCCAGGGGGGGACAGGGGTTCTTC,CARGGQGFF
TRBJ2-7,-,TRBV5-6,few,TGTGCCAGCAGCTTCATTAGCTACGAGCAGTACTTC,CASSFISYEQYF
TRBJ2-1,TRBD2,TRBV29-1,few,TGCAGCGCCGGAGGGGCGGGGGTCCTCAATGAGCAGTTCTTC,CSAGGAGVLNEQFF
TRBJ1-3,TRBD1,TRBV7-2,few,TGTGCCAGCAGCTTACAGGGGGCGGATGGAAACACCATATATTTT,CASSLQGADGNTIYF
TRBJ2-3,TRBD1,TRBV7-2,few,TGTGCCAGCAGCTTCGGGACAGGTTCAGATACGCAGTATTTT,CASSFGTGSDTQYF
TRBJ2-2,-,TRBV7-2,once,TGTGCCAGCAGCTTCGGCCAAATCGGGGAGCTGTTTTTT,CASSFGQIGELFF
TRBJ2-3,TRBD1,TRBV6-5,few,TGTGCCAGCAGCAAAGACAGGGGGAAAGGCACAGATACGCAGTATTTT,CASSKDRGKGTDTQYF
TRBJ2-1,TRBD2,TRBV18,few,TGTGCCAGCTCTATAGGGACTAGGGACTACAATGAGCAGTTCTTC,CASSIGTRDYNEQFF
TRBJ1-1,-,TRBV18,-,TGTGCCAGCTCATACACAGGGAACAGAGGCACTGAAGCTTTCTTT,CASSYTGNRGTEAFF
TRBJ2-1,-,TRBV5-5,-,TGTGCCAGCAGCTGGTCTAGATACAATGAGCAGTTCTTC,CASSWSRYNEQFF
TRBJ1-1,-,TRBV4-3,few,TGCGCCAGCAGCCAAGTGCCAGGGAACACTGAAGCTTTCTTT,CASSQVPGNTEAFF
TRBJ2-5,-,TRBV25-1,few,TGTGCCAGCAGTGCAGTGGGGTGGGGGACCCAGTACTTC,CASSAVGWGTQYF
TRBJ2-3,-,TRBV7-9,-,TGTGCCAGCAGCCGTGGCCCCGGGACAGATACGCAGTATTTT,CASSRGPGTDTQYF
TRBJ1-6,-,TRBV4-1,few,TGCGCCAGCAGCCAAGAGGGGAGATATTCACCCCTCCACTTT,CASSQEGRYSPLHF
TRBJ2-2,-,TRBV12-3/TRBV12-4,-,TGTGCCAGCAGTTTCCGAGGGGCCGGGGAGCTGTTTTTT,CASSFRGAGELFF
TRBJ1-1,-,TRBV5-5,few,TGTGCCAGCAGCACCACTGCGACAGAGGGGTGGCGACCTGAAGCTTTCTTT,CASSTTATEGWRPEAFF
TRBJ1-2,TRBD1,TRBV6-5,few,TGTGCCAGCAGTTACTCCCGGGACAGGGGTATTCATGGCTACACCTTC,CASSYSRDRGIHGYTF
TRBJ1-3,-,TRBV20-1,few,TGCAGTGCTCCGGGGATAGGTGGAAACACCATATATTTT,CSAPGIGGNTIYF
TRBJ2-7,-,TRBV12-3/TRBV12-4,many,TGTGCCAGCAGCATGGGGGGTCAGGGAACCTACGAGCAGTACTTC,CASSMGGQGTYEQYF
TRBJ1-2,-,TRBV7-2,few,TGTGCCAGCAGCCCGAGGGGGGCGGCCTCCGGCTACACCTTC,CASSPRGAASGYTF
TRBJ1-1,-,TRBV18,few,TGTGCCAGCTCACCAACCATGAACACTGAAGCTTTCTTT,CASSPTMNTEAFF
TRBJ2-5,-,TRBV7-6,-,TGTGCCAGCAGCTTCTTCGAGGGGGTAGAGACCCAGTACTTC,CASSFFEGVETQYF
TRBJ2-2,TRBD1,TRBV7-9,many,TGTGCCAGCACCTCAACAGGGGCCGGGGAGCTGTTTTTT,CASTSTGAGELFF
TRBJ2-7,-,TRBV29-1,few,TGCAGCGTTGTGGGGGACAACTACGAGCAGTACTTC,CSVVGDNYEQYF
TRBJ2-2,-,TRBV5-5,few,TGTGCCAGCGAAGTCAGGGTGAGGTCCGGGGAGCTGTTTTTT,CASEVRVRSGELFF
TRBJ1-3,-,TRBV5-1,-,TGCGCCAGCAGCTTGGCAGGGACATCTGGAAACACCATATATTTT,CASSLAGTSGNTIYF
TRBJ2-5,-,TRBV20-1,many,TGCAGTGCTGCGCTGAGTGGTCAAGAGACCCAGTACTTC,CSAALSGQETQYF
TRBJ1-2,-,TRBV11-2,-,TGTGCCAGCAGCTTAGCTGACAGCTATGGCTACACCTTC,CASSLADSYGYTF
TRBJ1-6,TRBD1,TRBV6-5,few,TGTGCCAGCAGTCGACAGGGACGAGGCTCACCCCTCCACTTT,CASSRQGRGSPLHF
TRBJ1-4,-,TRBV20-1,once,TGCAGTGCTAGAGTGGGGCAAGATGGTGAAAAACTGTTTTTT,CSARVGQDGEKLFF
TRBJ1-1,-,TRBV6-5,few,TGTGCCAGCAGTCCGGGGGGTCTGGACGGATTAATGAACACTGAAGCTTTCTTT,CASSPGGLDGLMNTEAFF
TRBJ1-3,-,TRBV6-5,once,TGTGCCAGCAGTTCAATTAGTGCGGACCGAGGAAACACCATATATTTT,CASSSISADRGNTIYF
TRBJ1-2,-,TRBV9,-,TGTGCCAGCAGCGTAGGGAACTATGGCTACACCTTC,CASSVGNYGYTF
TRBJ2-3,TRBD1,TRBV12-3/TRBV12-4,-,TGTGCCAGCAGTTCCCGACAGGGAGCAGATACGCAGTATTTT,CASSSRQGADTQYF
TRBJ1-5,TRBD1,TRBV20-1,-,TGCAGTGCTCACCGGGACAGGTGGGAGTTGGTCTCTGATAGCAATCAGCCCCAGCATTTT,CSAHRDRWELVSDSNQPQHF
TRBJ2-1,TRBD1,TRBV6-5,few,TGTGCCAGCAGAGTGGGACCGGGACAGGGGGCAAATGAGCAGTTCTTC,CASRVGPGQGANEQFF
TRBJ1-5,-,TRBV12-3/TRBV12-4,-,TGTGCCAGCAGCCCCGAGGGTCATAGCAATCAGCCCCAGCATTTT,CASSPEGHSNQPQHF
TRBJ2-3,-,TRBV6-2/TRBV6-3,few,TGTGCCAGCGGGGACCGGGGTTGGACAGATACGCAGTATTTT,CASGDRGWTDTQYF
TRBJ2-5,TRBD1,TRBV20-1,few,TGCAGTGGCCAACAGGGGACCCAAGAGACCCAGTACTTC,CSGQQGTQETQYF
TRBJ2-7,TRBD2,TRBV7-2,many,TGTGCCAGCAGCTTAACGGGACTACTCGAGCAGTACTTC,CASSLTGLLEQYF
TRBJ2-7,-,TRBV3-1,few,TGTGCCAGCAGCCAAGAACACTCCAGGATATTTCTTACTCCCTACGAGCAGTACTTC,CASSQEHSRIFLTPYEQYF
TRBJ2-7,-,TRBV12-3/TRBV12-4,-,TGTGCCAGCAGCCAAGGGGCAGTGAGCTCCTACGAGCAGTACTTC,CASSQGAVSSYEQYF
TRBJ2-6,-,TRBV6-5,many,TGTGCCAGCAGTTATAGCTCTGGGGCCAACGTCCTGACTTTC,CASSYSSGANVLTF
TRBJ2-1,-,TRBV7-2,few,TGTGCCAGCAATAATCAGGGTGAGCAGTTCTTC,CASNNQGEQFF
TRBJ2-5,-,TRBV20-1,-,TGCAGTGCTAACTTACACGGGACGACAGGAGGACCCCAAGAGACCCAGTACTTC,CSANLHGTTGGPQETQYF
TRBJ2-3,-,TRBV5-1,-,TGCGCCAGCAGCTTTCCCCGTCACGATACGCAGTATTTT,CASSFPRHDTQYF